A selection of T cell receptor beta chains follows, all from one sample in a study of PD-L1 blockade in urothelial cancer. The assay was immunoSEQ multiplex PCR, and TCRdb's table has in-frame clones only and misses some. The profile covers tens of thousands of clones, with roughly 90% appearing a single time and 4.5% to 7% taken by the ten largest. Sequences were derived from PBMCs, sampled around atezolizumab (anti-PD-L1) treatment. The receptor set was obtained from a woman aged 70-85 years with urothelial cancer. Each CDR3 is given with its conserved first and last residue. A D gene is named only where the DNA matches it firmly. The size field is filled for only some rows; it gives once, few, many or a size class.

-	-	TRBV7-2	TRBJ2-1	CASSPFREGQFF	TGTGCCAGCAGCCCCTTTCGCGAGGGGCAGTTCTTC
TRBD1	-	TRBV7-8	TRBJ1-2	CASSFQGANYGYTF	TGTGCCAGCAGTTTTCAGGGGGCCAACTATGGCTACACCTTC
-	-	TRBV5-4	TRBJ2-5	CASSTVRGYQETQYF	TGTGCCAGCAGCACGGTACGGGGGTACCAAGAGACCCAGTACTTC
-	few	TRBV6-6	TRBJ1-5	CASSYSWVGGQPQHF	TGTGCCAGCAGTTACTCGTGGGTGGGAGGTCAGCCCCAGCATTTT
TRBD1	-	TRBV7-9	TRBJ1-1	CASSSIKQGADTEAFF	TGTGCCAGCAGCTCGATCAAACAGGGGGCTGACACTGAAGCTTTCTTT
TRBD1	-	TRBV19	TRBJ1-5	CASSKDRDQPQHF	TGTGCCAGTAGTAAGGACAGGGATCAGCCCCAGCATTTT
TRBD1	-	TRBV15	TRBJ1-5	CATSRAYLDRGYQPQHF	TGTGCCACCAGCAGAGCCTACTTGGACAGGGGATATCAGCCCCAGCATTTT
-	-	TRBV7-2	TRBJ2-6	CASSLAFRSGANVLTF	TGTGCCAGCAGCTTAGCTTTCCGGTCTGGGGCCAACGTCCTGACTTTC
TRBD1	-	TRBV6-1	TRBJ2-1	CASSEMTGGYNEQFF	TGTGCCAGCAGTGAGATGACAGGGGGCTACAATGAGCAGTTCTTC
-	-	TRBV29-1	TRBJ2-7	CSVGQAYEQYF	TGCAGCGTAGGACAAGCCTACGAGCAGTACTTC
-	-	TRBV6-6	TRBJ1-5	CASSFLPTDQPQHF	TGTGCCAGCAGCTTCTTACCCACAGATCAGCCCCAGCATTTT
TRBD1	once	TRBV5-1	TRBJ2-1	CASSLSGTVYNEQFF	TGCGCCAGCAGCTTGTCCGGGACAGTCTACAATGAGCAGTTCTTC
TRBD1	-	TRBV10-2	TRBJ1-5	CASSDPGTGGQPQHF	TGCGCCAGCAGTGACCCGGGGACAGGGGGTCAGCCCCAGCATTTT